The TCR beta chain described here comes from a study of identical twins. Study conclusions and caveats: Fewer insertions marked abundant cord blood beta clonotypes; young adult naive trended weakly, memory not at all.

In its sample, this clonotype was seen a few times. Its specificity is not known. Template switching created a universal primer site, and the cDNA included unique molecular identifiers. TCRdb reanalysed the 5' RACE reads using MiXCR and keeps one entry per CDR3 protein. The table includes about 340,000 distinct CDR3 sequences, approximately 8.8% detected once. Germline V gene lookup returns CDR1 SNHLY and CDR2 FYNNEI. CDR3 size: 17 residues. After removal of 3 bases from V and 6 bases from J, the junction contained 11 bases not matched to a gene. The sequence derives from a woman between 45 and 60 years old in good health. Sequenced material: naive T cells sorted from blood. The chain recombines TRBV2 with TRBJ1-5, with 10 bases fitting TRBD1. The CDR3 sequence: CASSDSTGGFMIQPQHF. The CDR3 coding sequence is TGTGCCAGCAGTGATTCGACAGGGGGCTTTATGATTCAGCCCCAGCATTTT.